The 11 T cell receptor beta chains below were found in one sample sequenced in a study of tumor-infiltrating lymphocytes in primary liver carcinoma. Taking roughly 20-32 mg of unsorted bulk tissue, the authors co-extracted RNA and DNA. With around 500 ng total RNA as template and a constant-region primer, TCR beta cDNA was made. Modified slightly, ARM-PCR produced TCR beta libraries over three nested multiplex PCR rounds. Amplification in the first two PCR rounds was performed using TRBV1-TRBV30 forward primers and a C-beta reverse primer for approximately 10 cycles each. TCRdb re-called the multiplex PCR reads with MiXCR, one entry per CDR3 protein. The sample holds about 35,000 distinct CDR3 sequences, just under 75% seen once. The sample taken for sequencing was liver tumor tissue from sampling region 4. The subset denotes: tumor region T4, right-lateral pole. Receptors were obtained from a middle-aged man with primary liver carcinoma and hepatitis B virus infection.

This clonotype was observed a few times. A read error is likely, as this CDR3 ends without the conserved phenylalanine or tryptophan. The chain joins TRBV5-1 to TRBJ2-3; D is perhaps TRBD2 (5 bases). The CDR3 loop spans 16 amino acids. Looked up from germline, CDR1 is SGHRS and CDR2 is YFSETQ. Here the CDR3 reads CASCAGLLPSTDKQYL. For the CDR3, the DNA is TGCGCCAGCTGCGCCGGACTCTTGCCTAGCACAGATAAGCAGTATTTA.

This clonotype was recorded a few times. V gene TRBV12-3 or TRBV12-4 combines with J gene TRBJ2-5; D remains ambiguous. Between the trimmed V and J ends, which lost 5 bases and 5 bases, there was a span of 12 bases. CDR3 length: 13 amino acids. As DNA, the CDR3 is TGTGCCAGCAGTCGAAGCAGGACGGAGACCCAGTACTTC. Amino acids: CASSRSRTETQYF.

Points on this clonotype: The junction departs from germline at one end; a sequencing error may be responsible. The CDR3 reads CVSSLDLAGIGDKQFF. CDR3 coding DNA: TGTGTCAGCAGCTTGGATTTGGCGGGAATCGGCGATAAGCAGTTCTTC. V is TRBV5-6 and J is TRBJ2-1; D is perhaps TRBD2 (6 bases). Per germline, CDR1 SGHDT and CDR2 YYEEEE. The CDR3 consists of 16 residues.

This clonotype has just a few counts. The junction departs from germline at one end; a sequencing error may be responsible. The CDR3 sequence: CASSQEAPGTGWYEQYF. CDR3 bases: TGTGCCAGCAGCCAAGAAGCACCAGGGACAGGGTGGTACGAGCAGTACTTC. This chain uses TRBV4-3 with TRBJ2-7, with 9 nucleotides matching TRBD1. The CDR3 contains 17 residues. The germline gives CDR1 LGHNA, CDR2 YSLEER.

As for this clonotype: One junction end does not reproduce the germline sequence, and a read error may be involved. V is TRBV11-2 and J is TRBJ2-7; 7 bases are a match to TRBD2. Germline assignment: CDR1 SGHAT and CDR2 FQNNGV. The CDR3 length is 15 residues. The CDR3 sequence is CACSLTLAVASEQYF. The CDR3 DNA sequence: TGTGCCTGCAGCTTAACCCTAGCGGTGGCTAGCGAACAGTACTTC.

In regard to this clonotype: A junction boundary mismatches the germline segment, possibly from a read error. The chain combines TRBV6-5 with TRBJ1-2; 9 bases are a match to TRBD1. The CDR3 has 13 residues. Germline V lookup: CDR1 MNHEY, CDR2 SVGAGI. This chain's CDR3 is CTSTPQGAVGYTF. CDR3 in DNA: TGTACCAGCACCCCACAGGGGGCGGTAGGCTACACCTTC.

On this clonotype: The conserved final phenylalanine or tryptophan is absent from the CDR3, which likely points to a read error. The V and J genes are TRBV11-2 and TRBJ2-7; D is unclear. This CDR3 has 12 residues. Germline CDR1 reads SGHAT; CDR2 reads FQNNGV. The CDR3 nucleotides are TGTGCCAGCAGCTCCTCTAGGTACGGGCAGTACCTC. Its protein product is CASSSSRYGQYL.

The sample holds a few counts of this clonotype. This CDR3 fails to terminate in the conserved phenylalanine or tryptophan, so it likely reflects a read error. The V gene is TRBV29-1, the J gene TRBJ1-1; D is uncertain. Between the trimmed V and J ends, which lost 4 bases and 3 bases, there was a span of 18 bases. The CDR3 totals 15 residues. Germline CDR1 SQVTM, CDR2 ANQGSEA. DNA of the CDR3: TGCAGCGTTGGATCCGGGTGGGCTATGCACACTGAAGCTTTCCTT. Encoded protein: CSVGSGWAMHTEAFL.

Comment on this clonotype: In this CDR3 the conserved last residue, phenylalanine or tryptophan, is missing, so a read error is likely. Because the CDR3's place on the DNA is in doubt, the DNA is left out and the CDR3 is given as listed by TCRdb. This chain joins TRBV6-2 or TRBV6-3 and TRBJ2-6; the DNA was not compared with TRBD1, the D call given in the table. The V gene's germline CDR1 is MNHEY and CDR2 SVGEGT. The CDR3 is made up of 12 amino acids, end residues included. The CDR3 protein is CTSSSGGPPQTI.

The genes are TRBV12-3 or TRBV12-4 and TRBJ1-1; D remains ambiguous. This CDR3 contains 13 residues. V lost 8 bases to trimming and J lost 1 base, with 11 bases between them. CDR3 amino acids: CASSSDANTEAFF. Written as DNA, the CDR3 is TGTGCCAGCTCTTCCGATGCGAACACTGAAGCTTTCTTT.

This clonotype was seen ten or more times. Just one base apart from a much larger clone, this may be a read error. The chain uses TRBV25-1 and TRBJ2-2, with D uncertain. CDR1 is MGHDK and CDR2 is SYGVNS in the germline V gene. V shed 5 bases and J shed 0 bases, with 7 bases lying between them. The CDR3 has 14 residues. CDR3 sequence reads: CASSNLANTGELFF. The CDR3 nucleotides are TGTGCCAGCAGTAACCTTGCGAACACCGGGGAGCTGTTTTTT.